Sequencing of this T cell receptor (beta chain) was carried out in a study of OX40 agonist ivuxolimab in advanced cancers. At the level of the study: People in dose escalation had one of these cancers: hepatocellular carcinoma, melanoma, renal cell or head and neck cancer.

Study findings and constraints: The mean number of expanded clones was higher in CD8+ T cells than in CD4+.

Profiled with immunoSEQ multiplex PCR; TCRdb holds only in-frame clones, not every one. Of fewer than 50,000 clones in the sample, nearly 90% were seen once. About this clone: Its antigen is as yet unknown.

The CDR3 spans 12 residues. From germline, CDR1 is MNHNS and CDR2 SASEGT. V is TRBV6-1 and J is TRBJ2-5; D not resolved. The DNA end is a closer match to TRBJ2-7, so the J assignment may be wrong. Sequencing was performed on CD4+ or CD8+ T cells sorted from blood, taken in a trial of the OX40 agonist ivuxolimab. The sequence came from an adult with an advanced solid tumor such as melanoma, head and neck, liver or kidney cancer. CDR3 sequence reads: CASSESSYEQYF. The CDR3 bases are TGTGCCAGCAGTGAATCCTCTTACGAGCAGTACTTC.